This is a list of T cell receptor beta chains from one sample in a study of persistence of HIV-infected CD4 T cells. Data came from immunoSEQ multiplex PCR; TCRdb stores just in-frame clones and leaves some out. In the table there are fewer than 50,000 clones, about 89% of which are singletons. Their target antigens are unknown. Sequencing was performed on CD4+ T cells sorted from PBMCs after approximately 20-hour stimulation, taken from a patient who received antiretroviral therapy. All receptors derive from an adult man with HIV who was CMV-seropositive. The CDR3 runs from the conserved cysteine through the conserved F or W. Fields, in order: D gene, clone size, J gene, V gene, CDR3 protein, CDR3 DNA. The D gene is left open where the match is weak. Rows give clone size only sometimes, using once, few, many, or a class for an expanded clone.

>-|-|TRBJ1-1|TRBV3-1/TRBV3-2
CASSQGLLDTEAFF
TGTGCCAGCAGCCAAGGTCTTTTGGACACTGAAGCTTTCTTT
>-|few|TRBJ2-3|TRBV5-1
CASSLEGRSTDTQYF
TGCGCCAGCAGCTTGGAAGGAAGAAGCACAGATACGCAGTATTTT
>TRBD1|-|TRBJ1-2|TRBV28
CASTTGTGGRGYTF
TGTGCCAGCACAACCGGGACAGGGGGCAGGGGCTACACCTTC
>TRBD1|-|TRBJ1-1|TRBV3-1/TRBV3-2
CASSRETGGAFF
TGTGCCAGCAGCCGAGAGACAGGGGGGGCTTTCTTT
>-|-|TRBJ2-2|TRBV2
CASMGPAVNTGELFF
TGTGCCAGCATGGGACCTGCCGTGAACACCGGGGAGCTGTTTTTT
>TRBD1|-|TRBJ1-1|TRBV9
CASSPQTGSFSEAFF
TGTGCCAGCAGCCCACAGACAGGGTCTTTTTCTGAAGCTTTCTTT
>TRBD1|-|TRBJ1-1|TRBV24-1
CATSHRTGANTEAFF
TGTGCCACCAGTCATCGGACAGGGGCGAACACTGAAGCTTTCTTT
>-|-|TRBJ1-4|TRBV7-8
CASSLNRNEKLFF
TGTGCCAGCAGCTTAAACAGGAATGAAAAACTGTTTTTT
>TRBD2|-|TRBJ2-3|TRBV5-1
CASSLARGIAGAISTDTQYF
TGCGCCAGCAGCTTGGCCCGTGGAATAGCGGGGGCGATTAGCACAGATACGCAGTATTTT
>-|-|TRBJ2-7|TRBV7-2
CASSHQGHSGSEQYF
TGTGCCAGCAGCCATCAGGGACATTCCGGTTCCGAGCAGTACTTC
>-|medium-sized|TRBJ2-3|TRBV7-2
CASSSLAGGWGTDTQYF
TGTGCCAGCAGCTCCCTTGCGGGCGGGTGGGGAACAGATACGCAGTATTTT
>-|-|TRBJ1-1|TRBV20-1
CSARWEEAFF
TGCAGTGCTAGATGGGAGGAGGCTTTCTTT
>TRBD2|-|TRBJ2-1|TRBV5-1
CASSLGGEGTSRPREQFF
TGCGCCAGCAGCTTGGGAGGGGAGGGGACTAGCCGCCCCAGAGAGCAGTTCTTC
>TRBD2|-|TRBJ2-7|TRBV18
CASSPQGGGRRSYEQYF
TGTGCCAGCTCACCCCAAGGCGGGGGGCGCAGGTCCTACGAGCAGTACTTC
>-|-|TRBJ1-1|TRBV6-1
CASKGDGLNTEAFF
TGTGCCAGCAAAGGCGACGGGCTGAACACTGAAGCTTTCTTT
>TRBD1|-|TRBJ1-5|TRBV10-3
CAISEYRGDQPQHF
TGTGCCATCAGTGAGTACAGGGGGGATCAGCCCCAGCATTTT
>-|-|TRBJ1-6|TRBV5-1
CASSLGQFLSYNSPLHF
TGCGCCAGCAGCTTGGGACAGTTTCTCTCCTATAATTCACCCCTCCACTTT
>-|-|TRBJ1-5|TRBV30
CAWSNRVHGQPQHF
TGTGCCTGGAGCAACAGGGTTCATGGTCAGCCCCAGCATTTT
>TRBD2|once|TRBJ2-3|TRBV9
CASSVIGGGTDTQYF
TGTGCCAGCAGCGTGATCGGGGGGGGCACAGATACGCAGTATTTT
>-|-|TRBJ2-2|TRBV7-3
CASSAGTGELFF
TGTGCCAGCAGCGCAGGCACCGGGGAGCTGTTTTTT
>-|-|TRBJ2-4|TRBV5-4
CASSPKGTGLNIQYF
TGTGCCAGCAGTCCTAAGGGAACAGGATTAAACATTCAGTACTTC
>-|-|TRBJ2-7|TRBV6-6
CASSIKTSFPYEQYF
TGTGCCAGCAGTATCAAAACTAGTTTCCCCTACGAGCAGTACTTC
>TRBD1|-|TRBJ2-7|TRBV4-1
CASSREGQSYEQYF
TGCGCCAGCAGCCGAGAGGGACAGTCCTACGAGCAGTACTTC
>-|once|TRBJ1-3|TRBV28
CASSNSGNTIYF
TGTGCCAGCAGTAACTCTGGAAACACCATATATTTT
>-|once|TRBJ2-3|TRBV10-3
CAISEWGVSDTQYF
TGTGCCATCAGTGAGTGGGGGGTATCAGATACGCAGTATTTT
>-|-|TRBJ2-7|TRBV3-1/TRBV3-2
CASSLRHFSSYEQYF
TGTGCCAGCAGCCTTAGGCATTTCAGCTCCTACGAGCAGTACTTC
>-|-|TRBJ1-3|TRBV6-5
CASSRRDGGNTIYF
TGTGCCAGCAGTCGCCGGGACGGCGGAAACACCATATATTTT
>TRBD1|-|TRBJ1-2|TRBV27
CASSLRQGTKGNYGYTF
TGTGCCAGCAGTTTAAGACAGGGCACGAAGGGGAACTATGGCTACACCTTC
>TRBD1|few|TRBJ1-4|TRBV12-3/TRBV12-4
CASSLGDRDRFF
TGTGCCAGCAGTTTAGGGGACAGGGATAGGTTTTTT
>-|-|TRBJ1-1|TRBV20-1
CSASKQGGNTEAFF
TGCAGTGCTAGTAAGCAGGGAGGAAACACTGAAGCTTTCTTT
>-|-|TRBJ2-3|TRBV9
CASSATPAGTDTQYF
TGTGCCAGCAGCGCGACACCGGCGGGAACAGATACGCAGTATTTT
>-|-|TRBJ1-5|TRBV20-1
CSASPPRGGNQPQHF
TGCAGTGCTAGTCCCCCGAGGGGTGGCAATCAGCCCCAGCATTTT
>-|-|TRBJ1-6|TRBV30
CAWKRVAREPNSPLHF
TGTGCCTGGAAGAGGGTTGCGAGGGAGCCTAATTCACCCCTCCACTTT
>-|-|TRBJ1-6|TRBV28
CASSSVEGQGSPLHF
TGTGCCAGCAGTTCTGTTGAGGGGCAAGGTTCACCCCTCCACTTT
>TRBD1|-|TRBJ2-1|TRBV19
CASTPPRTGPYNEQFF
TGTGCCAGTACCCCCCCACGGACAGGGCCCTACAATGAGCAGTTCTTC
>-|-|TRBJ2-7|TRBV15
CATSRDGGPSYEQYF
TGTGCCACCAGCAGAGACGGGGGGCCCTCCTACGAGCAGTACTTC
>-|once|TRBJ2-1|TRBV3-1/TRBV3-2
CASSHRQVPHNEQFF
TGTGCCAGCAGCCATAGACAGGTGCCTCACAATGAGCAGTTCTTC
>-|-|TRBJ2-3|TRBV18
CASSPIRDTQYF
TGTGCCAGCTCACCAATCAGAGATACGCAGTATTTT
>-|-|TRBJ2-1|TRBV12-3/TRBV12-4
CASSFGGRSEQFF
TGTGCCAGCAGTTTTGGAGGGAGGAGTGAGCAGTTCTTC
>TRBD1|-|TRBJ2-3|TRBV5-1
CASSRQGVADTQYF
TGCGCCAGCAGCCGACAGGGGGTAGCAGATACGCAGTATTTT
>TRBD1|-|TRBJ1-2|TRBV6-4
CASSQGEGALGYTF
TGTGCCAGCAGTCAGGGTGAGGGGGCGCTTGGCTACACCTTC
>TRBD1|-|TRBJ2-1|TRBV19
CASSPTGVGNNEQFF
TGTGCCAGTAGTCCGACAGGGGTGGGAAACAATGAGCAGTTCTTC
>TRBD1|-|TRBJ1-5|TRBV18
CASSLGDRRVQPQHF
TGTGCCAGCTCCCTAGGGGACAGGAGGGTCCAGCCCCAGCATTTT
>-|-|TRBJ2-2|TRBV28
CASSSTLGELFF
TGTGCCAGCAGTTCAACCCTGGGGGAGCTGTTTTTT
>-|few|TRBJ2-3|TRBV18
CASSPLSATDTQYF
TGTGCCAGCTCACCCCTGTCAGCCACAGATACGCAGTATTTT